This TCR beta chain emerged from a study of blood T cell repertoires in COVID-19. As for the study in general: Nucleic acid was either cDNA or gDNA, and it came from T cells, B-cell-depleted T cells, or PBMCs.

The data were produced by immunoSEQ multiplex PCR, yet TCRdb's version contains in-frame clones alone and is incomplete. The sample consists of 95,000 to 110,000 clones, roughly nine tenths of them appearing once. CDR1 and CDR2 from the germline V gene are SGHVS and FNYEAQ. Trimming removed 2 bases at V and 5 bases at J, with 15 bases between. The length of the CDR3 is 15 residues. The sample taken for sequencing was peripheral blood. This clonotype was obtained from a human donor in a cohort sampled during active COVID-19. The genes are TRBV7-6 and TRBJ2-5; D perhaps matches TRBD2 (7 bases). CDR3 coding DNA: TGTGCCAGCAGCTTATTAGGGGGGGCCGTGGAGACCCAGTACTTC. This codes for CASSLLGGAVETQYF.